This T cell receptor (beta chain) is from a study of cytomegalovirus exposure and HLA in healthy donors. Regarding the study as a whole: In a later analysis, first-cohort TCR clusters were found to tend to co-occur in the approximately 120 validation repertoires. In vitro experiments confirmed that three CMV-associated chains were specific for CMV antigens. Among TCR beta chains, those listed as cytomegalovirus-associated numbered 164. Reports credit the classifier with highly specific, highly sensitive diagnosis of cytomegalovirus status.

The CDR3 loop spans 14 amino acids. The germline V and J ends were trimmed by 2 bases and 6 bases, with 14 bases remaining between them. Germline assignment: CDR1 SGHRS and CDR2 YFSETQ. About this clone itself: The antigen remains unidentified.

Data came from immunoSEQ multiplex PCR; TCRdb stores just in-frame clones and leaves some out. This table holds around 220,000 clones, 65% to 85% found once. This TCR was recovered from a woman in her 30s in good health and CMV-seropositive. The rearrangement uses TRBV5-1 and TRBJ1-2; tentative D call: TRBD1 (5 bases). The sample taken for sequencing was PBMCs. For the CDR3, the DNA is TGCGCCAGCAGCTTCGCCAGGGAGAGGGATGGCTACACCTTC. Its translation is CASSFARERDGYTF. The full variable domain, in which reference TRBV5-1 and TRBJ1-2 provide the parts outside the CDR3, is KAGVTQTPRYLIKTRGQQVTLSCSPISGHRSVSWYQQTPGQGLQFLFEYFSETQRNKGNFPGRFSGRQFSNSRSEMNVSTLELGDSALYLCASSFARERDGYTFGSGTRLTVV.